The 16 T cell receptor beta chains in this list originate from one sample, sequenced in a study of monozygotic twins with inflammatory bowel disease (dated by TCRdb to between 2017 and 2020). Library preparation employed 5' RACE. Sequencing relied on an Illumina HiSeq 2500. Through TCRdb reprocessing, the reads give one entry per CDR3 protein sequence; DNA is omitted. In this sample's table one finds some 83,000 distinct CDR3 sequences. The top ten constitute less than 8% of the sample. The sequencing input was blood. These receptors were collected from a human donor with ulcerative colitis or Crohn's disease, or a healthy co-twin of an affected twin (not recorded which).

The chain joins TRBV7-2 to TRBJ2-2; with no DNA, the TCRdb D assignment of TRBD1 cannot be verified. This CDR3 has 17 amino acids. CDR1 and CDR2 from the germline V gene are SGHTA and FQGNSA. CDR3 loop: CASSPFNRQRRTGELFF. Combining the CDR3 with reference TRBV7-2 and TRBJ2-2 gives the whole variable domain GAGVSQSPSNKVTEKGKDVELRCDPISGHTALYWYRQSLGQGLEFLIYFQGNSAPDKSGLPSDRFSAERTGGSVSTLTIQRTQQEDSAVYLCASSPFNRQRRTGELFFGEGSRLTVL.

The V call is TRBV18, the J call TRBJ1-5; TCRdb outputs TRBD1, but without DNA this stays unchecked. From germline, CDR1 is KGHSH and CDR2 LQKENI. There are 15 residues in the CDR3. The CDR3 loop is CASSSGTAINQPQHF.

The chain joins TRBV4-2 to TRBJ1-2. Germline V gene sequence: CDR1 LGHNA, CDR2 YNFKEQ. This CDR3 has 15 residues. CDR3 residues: CASSQDMRATYGYTF.

The CDR3 sequence: CASSFRDYQYNEQFF. The chain combines TRBV7-2 with TRBJ2-1; TCRdb gives TRBD2 as the D gene, but with no DNA this cannot be confirmed. In germline, CDR1 is SGHTA, CDR2 FQGNSA. CDR3 length: 15 residues.

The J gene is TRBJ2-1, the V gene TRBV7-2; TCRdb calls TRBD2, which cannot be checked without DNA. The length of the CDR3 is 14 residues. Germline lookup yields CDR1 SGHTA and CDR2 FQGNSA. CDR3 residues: CASSRAGGVYEQFF. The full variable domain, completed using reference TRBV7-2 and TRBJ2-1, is GAGVSQSPSNKVTEKGKDVELRCDPISGHTALYWYRQSLGQGLEFLIYFQGNSAPDKSGLPSDRFSAERTGGSVSTLTIQRTQQEDSAVYLCASSRAGGVYEQFFGPGTRLTVL.

The CDR3 here is CSARGLNNQPQHF. This chain links TRBV20-1 with TRBJ1-5. This CDR3 comprises 13 residues. Germline assignment: CDR1 DFQATT and CDR2 SNEGSKA (reference sequence).

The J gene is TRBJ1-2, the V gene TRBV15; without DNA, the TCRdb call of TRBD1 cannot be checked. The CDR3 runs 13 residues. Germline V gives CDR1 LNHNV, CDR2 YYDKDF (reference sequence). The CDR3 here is CATSRDFQGGYTF.

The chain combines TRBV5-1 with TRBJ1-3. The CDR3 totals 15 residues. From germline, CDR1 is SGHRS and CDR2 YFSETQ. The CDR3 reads CASRNAGSPGNTIYF.

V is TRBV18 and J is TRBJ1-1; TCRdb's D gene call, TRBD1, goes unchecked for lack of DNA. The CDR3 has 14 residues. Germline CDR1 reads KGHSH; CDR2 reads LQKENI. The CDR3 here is CASSPLQGFTEAFF.

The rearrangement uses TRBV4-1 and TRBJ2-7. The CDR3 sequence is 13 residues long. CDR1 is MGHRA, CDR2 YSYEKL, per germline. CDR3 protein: CASSQRFSYEQYF.

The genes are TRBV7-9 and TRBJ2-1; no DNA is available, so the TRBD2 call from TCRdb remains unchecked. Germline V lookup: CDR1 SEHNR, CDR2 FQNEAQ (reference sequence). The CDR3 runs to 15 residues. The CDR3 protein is CASSIGAGGHNEQFF.

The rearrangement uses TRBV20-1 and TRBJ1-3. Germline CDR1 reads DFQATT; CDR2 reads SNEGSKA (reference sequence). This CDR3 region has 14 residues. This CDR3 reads CSARDSLSGNTIYF.

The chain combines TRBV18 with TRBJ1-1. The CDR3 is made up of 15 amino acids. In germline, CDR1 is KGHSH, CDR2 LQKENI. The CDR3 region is CASSPGRGTNTEAFF.

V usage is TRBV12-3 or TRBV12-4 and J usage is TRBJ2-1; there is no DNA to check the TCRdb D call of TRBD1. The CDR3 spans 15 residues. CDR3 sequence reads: CASSLILSGYNEQLF.

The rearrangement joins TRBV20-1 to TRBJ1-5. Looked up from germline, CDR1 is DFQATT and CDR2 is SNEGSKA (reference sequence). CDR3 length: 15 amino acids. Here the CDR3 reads CSARDGGRRNQPQHF.

CDR3 in amino acids: CASSLLARSYSGNTIYF. The chain links TRBV5-1 to TRBJ1-3. This CDR3 spans 17 amino acids. Germline V lookup: CDR1 SGHRS, CDR2 YFSETQ.